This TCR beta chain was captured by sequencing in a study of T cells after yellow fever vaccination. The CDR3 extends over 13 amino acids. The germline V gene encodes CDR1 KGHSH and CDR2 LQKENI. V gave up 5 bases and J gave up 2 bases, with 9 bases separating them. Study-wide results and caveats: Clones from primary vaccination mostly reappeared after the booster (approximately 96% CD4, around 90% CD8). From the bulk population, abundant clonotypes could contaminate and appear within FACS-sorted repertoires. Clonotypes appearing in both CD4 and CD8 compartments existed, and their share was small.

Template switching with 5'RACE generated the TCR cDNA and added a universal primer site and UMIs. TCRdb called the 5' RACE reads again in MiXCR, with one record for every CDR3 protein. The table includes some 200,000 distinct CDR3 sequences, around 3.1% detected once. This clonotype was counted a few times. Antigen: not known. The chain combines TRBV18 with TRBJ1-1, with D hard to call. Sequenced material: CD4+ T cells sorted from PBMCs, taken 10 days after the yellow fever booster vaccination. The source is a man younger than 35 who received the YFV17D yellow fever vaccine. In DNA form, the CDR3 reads TGTGCCAGCTCAACCACAGATAACACTGAAGCTTTCTTT. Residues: CASSTTDNTEAFF.